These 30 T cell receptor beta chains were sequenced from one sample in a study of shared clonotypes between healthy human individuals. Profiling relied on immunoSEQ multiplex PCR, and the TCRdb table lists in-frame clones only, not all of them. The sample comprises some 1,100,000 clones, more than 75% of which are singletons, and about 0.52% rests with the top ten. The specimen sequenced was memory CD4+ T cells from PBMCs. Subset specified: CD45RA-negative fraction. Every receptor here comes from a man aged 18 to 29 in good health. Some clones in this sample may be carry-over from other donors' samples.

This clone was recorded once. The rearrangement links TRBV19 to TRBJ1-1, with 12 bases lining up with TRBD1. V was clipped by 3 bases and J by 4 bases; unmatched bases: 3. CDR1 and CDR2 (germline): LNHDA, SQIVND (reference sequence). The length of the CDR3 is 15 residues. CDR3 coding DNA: TGTGCCAGTAGTATTCAGGGACAGGGGGCCACTGAAGCTTTCTTT. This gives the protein CASSIQGQGATEAFF.

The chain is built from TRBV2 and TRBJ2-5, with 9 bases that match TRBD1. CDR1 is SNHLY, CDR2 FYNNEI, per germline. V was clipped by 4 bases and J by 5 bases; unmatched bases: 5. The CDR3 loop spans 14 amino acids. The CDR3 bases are TGTGCCAGCAGTGGGACAGGGGCCGGGGAGACCCAGTACTTC. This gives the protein CASSGTGAGETQYF.

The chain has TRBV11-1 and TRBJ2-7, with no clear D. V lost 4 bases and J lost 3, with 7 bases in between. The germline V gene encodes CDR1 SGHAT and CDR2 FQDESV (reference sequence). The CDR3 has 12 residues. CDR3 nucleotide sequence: TGTGCCAGCAGCTCCAATCACTACGAGCAGTACTTC. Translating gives CASSSNHYEQYF.

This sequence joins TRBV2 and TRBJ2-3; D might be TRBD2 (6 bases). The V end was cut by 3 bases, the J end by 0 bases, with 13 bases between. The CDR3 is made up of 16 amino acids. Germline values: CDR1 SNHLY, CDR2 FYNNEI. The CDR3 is CASSDGLAASTDTQYF. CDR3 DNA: TGTGCCAGCAGTGACGGGTTAGCGGCTAGCACAGATACGCAGTATTTT.

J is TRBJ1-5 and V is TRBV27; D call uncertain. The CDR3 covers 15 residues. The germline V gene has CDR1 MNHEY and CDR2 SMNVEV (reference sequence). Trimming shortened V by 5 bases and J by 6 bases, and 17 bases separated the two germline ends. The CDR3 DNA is TGTGCCAGCAGTCCACTTGCCCGGCGTGGTCAGCCCCAGCATTTT. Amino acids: CASSPLARRGQPQHF.

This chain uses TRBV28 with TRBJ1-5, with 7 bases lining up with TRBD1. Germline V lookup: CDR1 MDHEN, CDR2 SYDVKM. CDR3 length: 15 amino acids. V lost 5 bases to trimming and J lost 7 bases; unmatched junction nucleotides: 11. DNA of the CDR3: TGTGCCAGCAGTCCGACACAGGGGAGAGGACAGCCCCAGCATTTT. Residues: CASSPTQGRGQPQHF.

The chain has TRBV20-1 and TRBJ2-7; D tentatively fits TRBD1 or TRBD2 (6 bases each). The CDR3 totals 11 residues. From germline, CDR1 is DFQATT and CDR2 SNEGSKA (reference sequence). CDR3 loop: CAGGLRGEQYF. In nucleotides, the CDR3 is TGCGCCGGGGGCCTTCGGGGCGAGCAGTACTTC.

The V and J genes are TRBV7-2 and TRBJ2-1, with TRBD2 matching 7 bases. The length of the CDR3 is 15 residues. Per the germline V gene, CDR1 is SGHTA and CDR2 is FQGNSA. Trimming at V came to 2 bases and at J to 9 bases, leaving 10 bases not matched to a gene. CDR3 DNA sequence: TGTGCCAGCAGCTTAATCGGGCGGGAGTTTGGTGAGCAGTTCTTC. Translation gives CASSLIGREFGEQFF.

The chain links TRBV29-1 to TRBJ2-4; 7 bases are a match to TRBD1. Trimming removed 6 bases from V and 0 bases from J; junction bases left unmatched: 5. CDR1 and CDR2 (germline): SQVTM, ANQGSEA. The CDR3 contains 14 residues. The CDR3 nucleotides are TGCAGCGTAGGACAGGCAGGAGCCAAAAACATTCAGTACTTC. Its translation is CSVGQAGAKNIQYF.

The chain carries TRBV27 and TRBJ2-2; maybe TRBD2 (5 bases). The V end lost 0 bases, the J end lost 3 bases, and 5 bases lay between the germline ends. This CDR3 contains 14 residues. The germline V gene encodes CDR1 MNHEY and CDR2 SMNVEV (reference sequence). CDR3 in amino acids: CASSLSGDTGELFF. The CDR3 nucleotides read TGTGCCAGCAGTTTATCCGGGGACACCGGGGAGCTGTTTTTT.

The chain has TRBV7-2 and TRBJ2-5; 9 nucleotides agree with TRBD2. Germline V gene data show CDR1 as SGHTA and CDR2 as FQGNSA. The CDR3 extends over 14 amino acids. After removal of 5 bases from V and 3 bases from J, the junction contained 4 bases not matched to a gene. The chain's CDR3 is CASSGGGDKETQYF. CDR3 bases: TGTGCCAGCAGCGGCGGGGGGGACAAAGAGACCCAGTACTTC.

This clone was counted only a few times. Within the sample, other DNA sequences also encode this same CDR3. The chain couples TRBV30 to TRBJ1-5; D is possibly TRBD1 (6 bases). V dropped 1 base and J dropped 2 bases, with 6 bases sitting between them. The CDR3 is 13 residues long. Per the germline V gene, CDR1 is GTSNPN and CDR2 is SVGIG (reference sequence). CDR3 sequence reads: CAWSGGRNQPQHF. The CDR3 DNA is TGTGCCTGGAGTGGGGGGCGCAATCAGCCCCAGCATTTT.

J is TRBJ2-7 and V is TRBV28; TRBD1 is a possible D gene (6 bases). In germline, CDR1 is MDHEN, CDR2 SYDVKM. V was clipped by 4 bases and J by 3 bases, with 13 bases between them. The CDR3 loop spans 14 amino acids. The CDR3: CASSYPPRGYEQYF. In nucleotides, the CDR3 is TGTGCCAGCAGTTACCCCCCCAGGGGCTACGAGCAGTACTTC.

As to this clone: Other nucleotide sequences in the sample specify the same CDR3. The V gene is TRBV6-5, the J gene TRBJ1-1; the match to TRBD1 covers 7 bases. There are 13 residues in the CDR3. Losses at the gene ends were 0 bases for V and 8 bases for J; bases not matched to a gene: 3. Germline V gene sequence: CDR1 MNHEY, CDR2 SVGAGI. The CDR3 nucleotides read TGTGCCAGCAGTTACTCGGGGACAGCAGAAGCTTTCTTT. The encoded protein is CASSYSGTAEAFF.

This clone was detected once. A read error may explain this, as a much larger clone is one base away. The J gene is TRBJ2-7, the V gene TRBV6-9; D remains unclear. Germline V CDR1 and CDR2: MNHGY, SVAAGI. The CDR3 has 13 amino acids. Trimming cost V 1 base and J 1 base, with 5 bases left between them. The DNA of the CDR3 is TGTGCCAGCAGTTATTGGGGTTCCTACGAGCAGTACTTC. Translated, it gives CASSYWGSYEQYF.

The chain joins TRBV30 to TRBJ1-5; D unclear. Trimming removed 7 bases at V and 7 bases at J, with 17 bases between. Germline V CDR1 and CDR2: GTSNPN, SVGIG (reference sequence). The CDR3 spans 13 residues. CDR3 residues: CAYARSLGQPQHF. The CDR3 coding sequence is TGTGCCTACGCCCGGAGCCTCGGACAGCCCCAGCATTTT. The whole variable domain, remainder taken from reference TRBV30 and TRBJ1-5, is SQTIHQWPATLVQPVGSPLSLECTVEGTSNPNLYWYRQAAGRGLQLLFYSVGIGQISSEVPQNLSASRPQDRQFILSSKKLLLSDSGFYLCAYARSLGQPQHFGDGTRLSIL.

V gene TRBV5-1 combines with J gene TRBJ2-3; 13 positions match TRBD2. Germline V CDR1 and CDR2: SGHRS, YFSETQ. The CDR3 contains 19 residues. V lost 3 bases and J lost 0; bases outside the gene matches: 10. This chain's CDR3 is CASSSPGTSGASSTDTQYF. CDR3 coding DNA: TGCGCCAGCAGCTCGCCCGGGACTAGCGGGGCCTCTAGCACAGATACGCAGTATTTT.

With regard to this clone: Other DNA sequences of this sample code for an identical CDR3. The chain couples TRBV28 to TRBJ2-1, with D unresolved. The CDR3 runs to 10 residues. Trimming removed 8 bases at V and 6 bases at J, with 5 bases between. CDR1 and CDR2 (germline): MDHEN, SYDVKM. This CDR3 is CASSSNEQFF. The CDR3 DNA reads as TGTGCCAGCTCTAGCAATGAGCAGTTCTTC. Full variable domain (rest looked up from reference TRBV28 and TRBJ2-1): DVKVTQSSRYLVKRTGEKVFLECVQDMDHENMFWYRQDPGLGLRLIYFSYDVKMKEKGDIPEGYSVSREKKERFSLILESASTNQTSMYLCASSSNEQFFGPGTRLTVL.

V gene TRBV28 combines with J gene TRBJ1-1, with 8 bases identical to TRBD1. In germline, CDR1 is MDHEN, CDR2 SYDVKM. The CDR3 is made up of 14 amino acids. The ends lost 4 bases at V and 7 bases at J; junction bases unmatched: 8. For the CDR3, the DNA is TGTGCCAGCAGTTCTACCACAGGGGGTGATGAAGCTTTCTTT. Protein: CASSSTTGGDEAFF.

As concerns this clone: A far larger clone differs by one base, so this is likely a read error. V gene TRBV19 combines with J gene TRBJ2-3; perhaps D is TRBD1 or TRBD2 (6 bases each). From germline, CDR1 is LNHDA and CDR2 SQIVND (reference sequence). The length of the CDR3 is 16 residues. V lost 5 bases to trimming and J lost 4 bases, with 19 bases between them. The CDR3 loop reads CASSVQGFGGADTQYF. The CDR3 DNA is TGTGCCAGTAGTGTCCAGGGTTTCGGGGGCGCAGATACGCAGTATTTT.

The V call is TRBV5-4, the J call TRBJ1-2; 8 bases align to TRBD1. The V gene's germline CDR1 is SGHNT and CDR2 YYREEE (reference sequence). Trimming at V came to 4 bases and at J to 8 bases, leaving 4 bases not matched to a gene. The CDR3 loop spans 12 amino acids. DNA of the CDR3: TGTGCCAGCAGCGCGGGACAGGCCGGCTACACCTTC. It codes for CASSAGQAGYTF. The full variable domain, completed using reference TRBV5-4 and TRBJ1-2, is ETGVTQSPTHLIKTRGQQVTLRCSSQSGHNTVSWYQQALGQGPQFIFQYYREEENGRGNFPPRFSGLQFPNYSSELNVNALELDDSALYLCASSAGQAGYTFGSGTRLTVV.

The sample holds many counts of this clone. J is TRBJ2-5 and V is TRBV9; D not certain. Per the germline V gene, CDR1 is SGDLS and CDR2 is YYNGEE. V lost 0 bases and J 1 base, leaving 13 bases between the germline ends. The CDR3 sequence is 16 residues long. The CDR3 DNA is TGTGCCAGCAGCGTAGGTCGGCAGAGTAGCCAAGAGACCCAGTACTTC. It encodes CASSVGRQSSQETQYF.

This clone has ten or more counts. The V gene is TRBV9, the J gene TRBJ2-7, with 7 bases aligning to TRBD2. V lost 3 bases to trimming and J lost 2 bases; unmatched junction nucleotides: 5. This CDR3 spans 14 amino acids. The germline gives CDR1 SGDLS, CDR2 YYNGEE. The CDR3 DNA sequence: TGTGCCAGCAGCGCCAGCGGGGACCCCTACGAGCAGTACTTC. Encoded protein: CASSASGDPYEQYF.

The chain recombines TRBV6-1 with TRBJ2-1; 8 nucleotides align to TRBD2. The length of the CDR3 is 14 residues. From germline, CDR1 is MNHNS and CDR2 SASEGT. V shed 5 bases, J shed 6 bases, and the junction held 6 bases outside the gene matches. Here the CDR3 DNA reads TGTGCCAGCAGTTCCGGGACTAGGGGCAATGAGCAGTTCTTC. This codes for CASSSGTRGNEQFF.

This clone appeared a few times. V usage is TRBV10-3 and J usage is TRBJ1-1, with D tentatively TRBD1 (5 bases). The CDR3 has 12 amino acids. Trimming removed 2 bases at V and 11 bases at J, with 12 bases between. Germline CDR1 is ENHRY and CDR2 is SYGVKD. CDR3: CAISEARAWAFF. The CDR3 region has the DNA TGTGCCATCAGTGAGGCCAGGGCGTGGGCTTTCTTT.

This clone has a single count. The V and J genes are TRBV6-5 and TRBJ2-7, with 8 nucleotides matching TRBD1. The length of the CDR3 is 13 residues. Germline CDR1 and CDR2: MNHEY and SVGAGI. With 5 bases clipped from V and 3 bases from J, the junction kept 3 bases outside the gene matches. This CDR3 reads CASSRDRFYEQYF. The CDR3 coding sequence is TGTGCCAGCAGTAGGGACAGGTTCTACGAGCAGTACTTC.

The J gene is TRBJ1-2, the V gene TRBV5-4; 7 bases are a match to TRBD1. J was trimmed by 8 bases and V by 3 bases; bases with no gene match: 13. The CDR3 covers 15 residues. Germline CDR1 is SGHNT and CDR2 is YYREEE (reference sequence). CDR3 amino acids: CASSSVATGAGGYTF. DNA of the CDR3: TGTGCCAGCAGCTCCGTAGCAACAGGGGCAGGGGGCTACACCTTC.

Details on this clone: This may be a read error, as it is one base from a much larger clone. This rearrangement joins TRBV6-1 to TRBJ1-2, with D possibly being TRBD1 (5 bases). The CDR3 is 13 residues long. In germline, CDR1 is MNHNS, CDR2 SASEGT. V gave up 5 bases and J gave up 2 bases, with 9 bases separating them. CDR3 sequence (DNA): TGTGCCAGCAGTTCGGGACTGAACTATGGCTACACCTTC. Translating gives CASSSGLNYGYTF.

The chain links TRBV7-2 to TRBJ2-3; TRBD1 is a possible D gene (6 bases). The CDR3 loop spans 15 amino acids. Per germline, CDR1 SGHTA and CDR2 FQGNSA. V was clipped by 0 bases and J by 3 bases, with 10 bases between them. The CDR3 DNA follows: TGTGCCAGCAGCTTAGCGGGACACTATACAGATACGCAGTATTTT. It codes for CASSLAGHYTDTQYF.

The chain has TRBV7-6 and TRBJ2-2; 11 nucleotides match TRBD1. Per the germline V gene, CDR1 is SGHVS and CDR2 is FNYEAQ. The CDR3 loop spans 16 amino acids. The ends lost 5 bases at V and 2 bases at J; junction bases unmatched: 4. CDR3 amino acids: CASSARTGGNTGELFF. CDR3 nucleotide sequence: TGTGCCAGCAGCGCTAGGACAGGGGGCAACACCGGGGAGCTGTTTTTT.